The rows below give T cell receptor beta chains drawn from one sample of a study of cytomegalovirus exposure and HLA in healthy donors. Here immunoSEQ multiplex PCR was the method, and the copy in TCRdb shows in-frame clones only, minus some. Here the sample spans around 100,000 clones, about four fifths being singletons. The sequencing input was PBMCs. These receptor sequences come from a woman between 18 and 30 years old in good health and CMV-seronegative. Both conserved end residues are part of each CDR3.

v_call | cdr3_aa
TRBV6-6 | CASKSGSGKGQPQHF
TRBV19 | CATTRRRDRENYGYTF
TRBV6-1 | CASSDRYSGNTIYF
TRBV2 | CASGPPTGPYNEQFF
TRBV27 | CASRDSSNYGYTF
TRBV2 | CASTLNRASNQPQHF
TRBV7-2 | CASSGDRALNTEAFF
TRBV5-1 | CASSKGAPTGEQYF
TRBV28 | CASRPTGTYGYTF
TRBV14 | CASSTRLAGQFF
TRBV15 | CATSRDRGRETQYF
TRBV9 | CASSGSGRADTQYF
TRBV7-9 | CASSFPRAGDYNEQFF
TRBV2 | CASSEVRDRGGNQPQHF
TRBV27 | CASSPGTGHNQPQHF
TRBV7-2 | CASSLDRVVYGYTF
TRBV25-1 | CASSESRLAGGEQFF
TRBV5-4 | CASSFAGGTTGELFF
TRBV19 | CASTPSSDGHNEQFF
TRBV11-3 | CASSPTGSTGELFF
TRBV6-8 | CASSYSRRRGNNEQFF
TRBV11-2 | CASSLDQLARFTDTQYF
TRBV27 | CASSSLNSPDTQYF
TRBV9 | CASRGQGATEAFF
TRBV11-3 | CASSLGPGTGEQYF
TRBV27 | CASTITGGRTDTQYF
TRBV7-2 | CASSLGGTGFMNTEAFF
TRBV7-9 | CASSLGQGANQETQYF
TRBV28 | CASSSPKGRDTEAFF
TRBV18 | CASSPRQGENQPQHF
TRBV5-8 | CASSLVERLEPYEQYF